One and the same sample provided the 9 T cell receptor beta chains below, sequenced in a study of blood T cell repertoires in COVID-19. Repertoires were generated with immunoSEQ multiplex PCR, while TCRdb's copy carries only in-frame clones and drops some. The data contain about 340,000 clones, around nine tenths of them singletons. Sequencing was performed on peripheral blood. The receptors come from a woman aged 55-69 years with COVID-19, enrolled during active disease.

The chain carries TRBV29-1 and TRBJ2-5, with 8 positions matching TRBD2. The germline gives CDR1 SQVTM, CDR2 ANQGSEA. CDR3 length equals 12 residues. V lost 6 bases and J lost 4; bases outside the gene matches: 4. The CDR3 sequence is CSVRLALETQYF. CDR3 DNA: TGCAGCGTGAGACTAGCGCTAGAGACCCAGTACTTC.

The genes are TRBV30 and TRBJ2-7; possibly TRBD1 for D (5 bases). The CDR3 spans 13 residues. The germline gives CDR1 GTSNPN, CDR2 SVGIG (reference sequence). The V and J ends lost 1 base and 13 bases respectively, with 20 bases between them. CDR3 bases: TGTGCCTGGAGTGAACAGGATAATATTGGTAGATACTTC. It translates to CAWSEQDNIGRYF. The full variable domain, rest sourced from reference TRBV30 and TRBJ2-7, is SQTIHQWPATLVQPVGSPLSLECTVEGTSNPNLYWYRQAAGRGLQLLFYSVGIGQISSEVPQNLSASRPQDRQFILSSKKLLLSDSGFYLCAWSEQDNIGRYFGPGTRLTVT.

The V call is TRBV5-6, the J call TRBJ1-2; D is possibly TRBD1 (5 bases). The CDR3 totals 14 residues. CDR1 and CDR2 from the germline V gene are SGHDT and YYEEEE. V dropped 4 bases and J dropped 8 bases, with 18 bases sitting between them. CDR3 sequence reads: CASSHIGGVVGYTF. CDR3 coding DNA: TGTGCCAGCAGCCACATCGGGGGGGTAGTCGGCTACACCTTC.

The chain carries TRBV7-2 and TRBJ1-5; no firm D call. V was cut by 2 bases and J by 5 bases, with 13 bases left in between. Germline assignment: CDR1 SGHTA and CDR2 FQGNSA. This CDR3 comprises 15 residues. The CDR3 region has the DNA TGTGCCAGCAGCTTAACGGCGGGGTCTTATCAGCCCCAGCATTTT. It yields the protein CASSLTAGSYQPQHF. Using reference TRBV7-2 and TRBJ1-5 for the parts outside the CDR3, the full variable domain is GAGVSQSPSNKVTEKGKDVELRCDPISGHTALYWYRQSLGQGLEFLIYFQGNSAPDKSGLPSDRFSAERTGGSVSTLTIQRTQQEDSAVYLCASSLTAGSYQPQHFGDGTRLSIL.

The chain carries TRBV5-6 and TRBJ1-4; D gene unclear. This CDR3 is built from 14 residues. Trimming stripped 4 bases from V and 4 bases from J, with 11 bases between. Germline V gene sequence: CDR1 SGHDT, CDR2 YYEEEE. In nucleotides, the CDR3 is TGTGCCAGCAGCCTTAGACGGGATAATGAAAAACTGTTTTTT. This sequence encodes CASSLRRDNEKLFF.

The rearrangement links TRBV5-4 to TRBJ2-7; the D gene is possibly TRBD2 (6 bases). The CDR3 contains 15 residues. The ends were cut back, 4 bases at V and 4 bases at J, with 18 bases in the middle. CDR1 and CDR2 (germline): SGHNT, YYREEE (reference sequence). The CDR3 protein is CASSAWGTERYEQYF. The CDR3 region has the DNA TGTGCCAGCAGCGCGTGGGGGACTGAGAGGTACGAGCAGTACTTC. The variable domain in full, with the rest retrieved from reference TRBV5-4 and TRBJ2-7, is ETGVTQSPTHLIKTRGQQVTLRCSSQSGHNTVSWYQQALGQGPQFIFQYYREEENGRGNFPPRFSGLQFPNYSSELNVNALELDDSALYLCASSAWGTERYEQYFGPGTRLTVT.

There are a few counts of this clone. Here the CDR3 DNA reads TGCGCCAGCAGCTTGGCCGCGGGGGGTACCACCGGGGAGCTGTTTTTT. Protein sequence: CASSLAAGGTTGELFF. The V and J genes are TRBV5-1 and TRBJ2-2, with TRBD2 identical over 8 bases. Looked up from germline, CDR1 is SGHRS and CDR2 is YFSETQ. The length of the CDR3 is 16 residues. J was trimmed by 4 bases and V by 0 bases; bases with no gene match: 5.

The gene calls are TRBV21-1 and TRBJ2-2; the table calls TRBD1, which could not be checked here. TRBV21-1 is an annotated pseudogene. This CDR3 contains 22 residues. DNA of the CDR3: TGTGCCAGCTTTGGTTGGGGATGGGACACCAGCAAACGTTCAGCCAACACCGGGGAGCTGTTTTTT. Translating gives CASFGWGWDTSKRSANTGELFF.

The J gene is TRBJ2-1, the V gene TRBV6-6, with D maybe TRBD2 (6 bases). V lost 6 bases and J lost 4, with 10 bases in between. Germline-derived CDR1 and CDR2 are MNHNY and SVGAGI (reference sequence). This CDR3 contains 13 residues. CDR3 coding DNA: TGTGCCAGCAGCTCTGCGGGGTACAATGAGCAGTTCTTC. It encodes CASSSAGYNEQFF.